The 18 T cell receptor beta chains listed next were all sequenced from one sample in a study of vaccination and CD4 T cells after COVID-19. What these receptors recognize is not known. Treatment noted: approximately nine-day PBMC culture with coronavirus spike peptide pools or control peptides (ViraFEST assay). At the Johns Hopkins FTIC core, DNA taken from cultured CD4+ T cells was sequenced by way of the Oncomine TCR Beta short-read assay. Each CDR3 protein gets one entry after TCRdb re-called the PCR reads with MiXCR. The table records 13,000 to 15,000 distinct CDR3 sequences, around two fifths of them present only once. The sequencing sample was made of CD4+ T cells from blood, cultured in vitro. Receptor source: a human donor who had recovered from COVID-19.

This chain uses TRBV5-4 with TRBJ2-7, with D maybe TRBD1 (5 bases). The CDR3 extends over 14 amino acids. Looked up from germline, CDR1 is SGHNT and CDR2 is YYREEE (reference sequence). V gave up 6 bases and J gave up 0 bases, with 13 bases separating them. The CDR3 coding sequence is TGTGCCAGCACCTTCCCGACAGCCTCCTACGAGCAGTACTTC. Its translation is CASTFPTASYEQYF.

The rearrangement links TRBV7-8 to TRBJ2-5, with D maybe TRBD1 (6 bases). The germline V gene has CDR1 SGHVS and CDR2 FQNEAQ. This CDR3 has 14 residues. Deletions cut 3 bases from V and 5 bases from J, with 13 bases between. CDR3 sequence (DNA): TGTGCCAGCAGCTTGAACCCAAGGGGGGAGACCCAGTACTTC. This gives the protein CASSLNPRGETQYF.

The chain has TRBV14 and TRBJ1-1; 7 bases align to TRBD1. CDR3 length: 15 residues. Germline CDR1 is SGHDN and CDR2 is FVKESK. Germline trimming cut 4 bases from V and 4 bases from J; bases unmatched to any gene: 9. The CDR3 loop reads CASSRYTGVGTEAFF. The CDR3 nucleotides read TGTGCCAGCAGCCGATATACAGGGGTGGGCACTGAAGCTTTCTTT.

The chain employs TRBV7-2 and TRBJ2-2, with TRBD2 matching over 8 bases. V was pared by 1 base and J by 4 bases, with 5 bases of the junction left unmatched. The CDR3 is 16 amino acids. The germline V gene encodes CDR1 SGHTA and CDR2 FQGNSA. CDR3 in amino acids: CASSLGPGGVTGELFF. CDR3 coding DNA: TGTGCCAGCAGCTTAGGCCCGGGGGGGGTCACCGGGGAGCTGTTTTTT.

This clonotype has just a few counts. The J gene is TRBJ1-5, the V gene TRBV7-2, with D perhaps TRBD1 (6 bases). The CDR3 is made up of 14 amino acids. Trimming cost V 1 base and J 7 bases, with 11 bases left between them. CDR1 and CDR2 (germline): SGHTA, FQGNSA. CDR3 coding DNA: TGTGCCAGCAGCTTAGAACGAGGGGGGCAGCCCCAGCATTTT. The encoded protein is CASSLERGGQPQHF.

The rearrangement joins TRBV4-1 to TRBJ2-3; the D is unclear. The V end was cut by 4 bases, the J end by 4 bases, with 15 bases between. Per the germline V gene, CDR1 is MGHRA and CDR2 is YSYEKL. This CDR3 region has 15 residues. The CDR3 bases are TGCGCCAGCAGCCTTAATGGGAAGAACGCAGATACGCAGTATTTT. Protein product: CASSLNGKNADTQYF.

This clonotype was recorded a few times. This chain joins TRBV21-1 and TRBJ1-3. TRBV21-1 has pseudogene status. The CDR3 runs to 14 residues. The CDR3 region has the DNA TGTGCCAGTAGGGGAGGGGGTTCTGGAAACACCATATATTTT. Protein: CASRGGGSGNTIYF.

Points on this clonotype: Compared with germline, one end of the junction differs, possibly owing to a read error. The V and J genes are TRBV6-1 and TRBJ2-1; D tentatively fits TRBD1 or TRBD2 (5 bases each). Germline assignment: CDR1 MNHNS and CDR2 SASEGT. This CDR3 is 18 amino acids long. The CDR3 protein is CASSDSAEARGSYNEQFF. In DNA form, the CDR3 reads TGCGCCAGCAGTGACAGCGCTGAGGCGAGGGGCTCCTACAATGAGCAGTTCTTC.

The chain is built from TRBV11-1 and TRBJ1-1; tentative D call: TRBD1 (5 bases). Trimming took 2 bases from V and 5 from J, leaving 6 bases between them. Germline-derived CDR1 and CDR2 are SGHAT and FQDESV (reference sequence). This CDR3 is 12 amino acids long. The CDR3 loop is CASSLSGTEAFF. The DNA for the CDR3 is TGTGCCAGCAGCTTATCAGGGACTGAAGCTTTCTTT. Filled out from reference TRBV11-1 and TRBJ1-1, the complete variable domain reads EAEVAQSPRYKITEKSQAVAFWCDPISGHATLYWYRQILGQGPELLVQFQDESVVDDSQLPKDRFSAERLKGVDSTLKIQPAELGDSAMYLCASSLSGTEAFFGQGTRLTVV.

The chain carries TRBV6-5 and TRBJ2-5; unclear D gene. CDR1 and CDR2 (germline): MNHEY, SVGAGI. CDR3 size: 12 residues. Trimming pared 2 bases from V and 1 base from J, leaving 2 bases between. DNA for the CDR3: TGTGCCAGCAGTTACGGCCAAGAGACCCAGTACTTC. Its protein is CASSYGQETQYF.

The chain uses TRBV12-3 or TRBV12-4 and TRBJ1-1, with D possibly being TRBD1 (5 bases). CDR3 length equals 16 residues. Trimming removed 3 bases at V and 3 bases at J, with 17 bases between. The CDR3 DNA follows: TGTGCCAGCAGTTTGGGGGGGTCTCTCACGGACACTGAAGCTTTCTTT. It yields the protein CASSLGGSLTDTEAFF.

V gene TRBV19 combines with J gene TRBJ2-3; perhaps TRBD2 as D (5 bases). V dropped 8 bases and J dropped 5 bases, with 17 bases sitting between them. The length of the CDR3 is 14 residues. CDR1 LNHDA and CDR2 SQIVND come from the germline V gene (reference sequence). DNA of the CDR3: TGTGCCAGTGCAGGACTTTCAAACGGAGATACGCAGTATTTT. It is translated as CASAGLSNGDTQYF.

The chain uses TRBV20-1 and TRBJ1-2; no firm D call. This CDR3 has 17 residues. Between the trimmed V and J ends, which lost 1 base and 2 bases, there was a span of 20 bases. The germline V gene encodes CDR1 DFQATT and CDR2 SNEGSKA (reference sequence). The CDR3 region is CSARVGELDLLNYGYTF. The CDR3 DNA is TGCAGTGCTAGAGTCGGGGAGTTGGACCTTCTAAACTATGGCTACACCTTC.

This clonotype appeared a few times. The chain links TRBV12-3 or TRBV12-4 to TRBJ1-1; TRBD1 might be the D (5 bases). Trimming stripped 6 bases from V and 5 bases from J, with 25 bases between. The CDR3 covers 17 residues. The chain's CDR3 is CASSHLVGLVLRTEAFF. The CDR3 DNA follows: TGTGCCAGCAGCCACCTCGTGGGGCTTGTATTGCGGACTGAAGCTTTCTTT.

Points on this clonotype: The junction differs from germline at one of its ends, possibly a read error. CDR3 in DNA: TGTGCCGGCAGCTTAGGTAGCAACCTCAATCAGCCCCAGCATTTT. Translation: CAGSLGSNLNQPQHF. V gene TRBV7-8 combines with J gene TRBJ1-5; no reliable D call. This CDR3 has 15 amino acids. The germline gives CDR1 SGHVS, CDR2 FQNEAQ.

This clonotype was counted a few times. J is TRBJ1-2 and V is TRBV18; D not resolved. V dropped 3 bases and J dropped 8 bases, with 10 bases sitting between them. CDR1 is KGHSH, CDR2 LQKENI, per germline. The CDR3 totals 12 residues. CDR3 DNA sequence: TGTGCCAGCTCACCTTCCCGGGGAGGCTACACCTTC. Its translation: CASSPSRGGYTF.

This clonotype showed up just a few times. The V and J genes are TRBV19 and TRBJ1-5, with 8 bases lining up with TRBD1. Per germline, CDR1 LNHDA and CDR2 SQIVND (reference sequence). CDR3 length: 14 amino acids. V trimming: 10 bases; J trimming: 3 bases; junction bases outside the gene matches: 8. The CDR3 protein is CATSQGASNQPQHF. The CDR3 DNA follows: TGTGCCACCTCTCAGGGGGCTTCCAATCAGCCCCAGCATTTT.

The rearrangement uses TRBV6-2 or TRBV6-3 and TRBJ1-5, with no clear D. With 7 bases removed from V and 7 bases from J, the gap between germline ends came to 14 bases. The CDR3 is made up of 13 amino acids. In germline, CDR1 is MNHEY, CDR2 SVGEGT. The DNA of the CDR3 is TGTGCCAGCAAGGGCCCCGGGCCACAGCCCCAGCATTTT. Its protein is CASKGPGPQPQHF.